Shown below are 5 T cell receptor beta chains from a single sample sequenced in a study of blood T cell repertoires in COVID-19. Some clones are missing from TCRdb's copy, which holds only in-frame ones; the method was immunoSEQ multiplex PCR. The sample has about 490,000 clones, approximately 85% seen once; the top ten hold roughly 3.1%. Sequenced material: peripheral blood. Source of these receptors: a human donor in a cohort sampled during active COVID-19.

V gene TRBV6-5 combines with J gene TRBJ1-2; D perhaps matches TRBD1 (5 bases). With 6 bases removed from V and 5 bases from J, the gap between germline ends came to 16 bases. CDR1 MNHEY and CDR2 SVGAGI come from the germline V gene. This CDR3 spans 14 amino acids. The CDR3: CASSSRGGGYGYTF. The CDR3 DNA reads TGTGCCAGCAGCTCACGTGGGGGAGGGTATGGCTACACCTTC.

The genes are TRBV30 and TRBJ2-6; the D is unclear. This CDR3 is 14 amino acids long. V shed 2 bases and J shed 0 bases, with 5 bases lying between them. Germline lookup yields CDR1 GTSNPN and CDR2 SVGIG (reference sequence). For the CDR3, the DNA is TGTGCCTGGAGTTCCGGCTCTGGGGCCAACGTCCTGACTTTC. This sequence encodes CAWSSGSGANVLTF.

The V and J genes are TRBV7-2 and TRBJ2-2; 14 bases align to TRBD2. Germline values: CDR1 SGHTA, CDR2 FQGNSA. Trimming at V came to 3 bases and at J to 6 bases, leaving 12 bases not matched to a gene. There are 19 residues in the CDR3. The CDR3 coding sequence is TGTGCCAGCAGCTTCCAACCGGGACTAGCGGGAGTCTGGGCCGGGGAGCTGTTTTTT. Protein: CASSFQPGLAGVWAGELFF.

This chain uses TRBV5-6 with TRBJ2-3; possible D gene TRBD2, 6 bases. V lost 1 base to trimming and J lost 5 bases, with 11 bases between them. The germline V gene has CDR1 SGHDT and CDR2 YYEEEE. This CDR3 has 14 residues. The CDR3 DNA is TGTGCCAGCAGCTTGCCCGGGGGAAAAGATACGCAGTATTTT. It translates to CASSLPGGKDTQYF.

The gene calls are TRBV28 and TRBJ1-2; maybe TRBD1 (5 bases). In germline, CDR1 is MDHEN, CDR2 SYDVKM. The CDR3 is 14 residues long. Trimming took off 3 bases at V and 5 bases at J, with 13 bases between the two ends. The CDR3 protein is CASSFAQVRYGYTF. DNA for the CDR3: TGTGCCAGCAGTTTTGCACAGGTGCGGTATGGCTACACCTTC.